The clone carrying this T cell receptor (beta chain) appeared a few times. The antigen is undetermined. The sample comes from a study of vaccination effects on CD4 cells after COVID-19. The study's findings and limits: Substantial clonal contraction characterized both infection- and vaccine-induced clones late after vaccination.

The repertoire was sequenced with immunoSEQ multiplex PCR; TCRdb's copy has only in-frame clones and lacks some. The table has approximately 74,000 clones, roughly 73% seen once; the top ten hold 2% to 3%. Having been cultured for 10 days, the cells underwent CD4+ T cell isolation. Vaccination of participants consisted of two doses of either the BNT162b2 or mRNA-1273 vaccine. Nucleocapsid antibodies were negative in the vaccine recipients, who had never had SARS-CoV-2 infection. The source material was CD4+ T cells from PBMCs cultured without peptide, sampled after COVID-19 vaccination. The source of this sequence is a human donor who received a COVID-19 vaccine.

The CDR3 nucleotides are TGTGCCACCAGTGATAACAATCAGCCCCAGCATTTT. Translating it yields CATSDNNQPQHF. The J gene is TRBJ1-5, the V gene TRBV24-1; D gene unclear. With 3 bases removed from V and 3 bases from J, the gap between germline ends came to 2 bases. Germline assignment: CDR1 KGHDR and CDR2 SFDVKD. The CDR3 runs 12 residues.